Detailed here is one T cell receptor beta chain. At one end the junction does not follow the germline gene, possibly because of a read error. The sample comes from a study of blood T cell repertoires in COVID-19. Turning to the study itself: Acute and convalescent COVID-19 specimens originated in the United States, Italy and Spain. Sources were T cells, B-cell-depleted T cells, or PBMCs; the material itself was cDNA or gDNA.

In the authors' workflow: Amplified reference gene primers provided the basis for estimating nucleated cell counts. The data were produced by immunoSEQ multiplex PCR, yet TCRdb's version contains in-frame clones alone and is incomplete. The V and J calls and clone size come from that table; D and trimming were worked out from the DNA. The sample consists of about 130,000 clones, around 89% of them appearing once. This CDR3 has 11 residues. In germline, CDR1 is MNHNY, CDR2 SVGAGI (reference sequence). This chain links TRBV6-6 with TRBJ2-7, with D tentatively TRBD2 (5 bases). Source material: peripheral blood. The source of this sequence is a man aged 45-60 years with active or convalescent COVID-19. CDR3 DNA sequence: TGTACCAGCAGTTTCGGGGAAGAGCAGTACTTC. Protein product: CTSSFGEEQYF.